The subject of this entry is one T cell receptor (beta chain). Its antigen is not identified. This sample stems from a study of shared clonotypes between healthy human individuals. Whole-study findings and limits: Clonotype sharing among donors likely depends on sequencing depth.

It was CD45RO-negative cells, positively selected for CCR7, that made up naive CD8 cells, with terminally differentiated effector memory CD45RA+ cells excluded. Germline values: CDR1 SGDLS, CDR2 YYNGEE. Unmatched junction bases numbered 5, after V lost 3 bases and J lost 2 bases. The CDR3 runs 15 residues. Some clones are missing from TCRdb's copy, which holds only in-frame ones; the method was immunoSEQ multiplex PCR. The sample consists of around 560,000 clones, roughly 96% of them appearing once. This TCR was recovered from a woman in her 30s in good health. Sample: naive CD8+ T cells sorted from blood. The chain is built from TRBV9 and TRBJ2-7; 10 bases line up with TRBD1. CDR3 DNA sequence: TGTGCCAGCAGCGCCGACAGGGGGCCGCCCTACGAGCAGTACTTC. It yields the protein CASSADRGPPYEQYF. The full variable domain, completed using reference TRBV9 and TRBJ2-7, is DSGVTQTPKHLITATGQRVTLRCSPRSGDLSVYWYQQSLDQGLQFLIQYYNGEERAKGNILERFSAQQFPDLHSELNLSSLELGDSALYFCASSADRGPPYEQYFGPGTRLTVT.